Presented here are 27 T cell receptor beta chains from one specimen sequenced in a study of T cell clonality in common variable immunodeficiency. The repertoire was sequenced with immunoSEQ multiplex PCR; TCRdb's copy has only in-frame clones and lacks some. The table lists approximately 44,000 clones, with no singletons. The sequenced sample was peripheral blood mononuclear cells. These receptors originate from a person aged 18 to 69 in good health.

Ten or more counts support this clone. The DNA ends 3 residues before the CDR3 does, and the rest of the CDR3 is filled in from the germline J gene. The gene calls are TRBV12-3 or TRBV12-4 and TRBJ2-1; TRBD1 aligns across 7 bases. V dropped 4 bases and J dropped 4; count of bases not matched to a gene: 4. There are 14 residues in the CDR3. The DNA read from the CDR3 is TGTGCCAGCAGTTCTCACAGGGGTTACAATGAG. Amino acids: CASSSHRGYNE. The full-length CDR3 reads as CASSSHRGYNEQFF.

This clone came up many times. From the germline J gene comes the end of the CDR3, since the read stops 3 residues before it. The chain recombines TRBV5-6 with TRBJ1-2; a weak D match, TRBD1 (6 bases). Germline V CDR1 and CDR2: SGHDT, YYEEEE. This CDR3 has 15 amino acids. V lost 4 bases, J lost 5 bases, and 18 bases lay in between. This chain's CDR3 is CASSLAPGTSYGYTF. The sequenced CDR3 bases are TGTGCCAGCAGCCTCGCTCCCGGGACATCTTATGGC.

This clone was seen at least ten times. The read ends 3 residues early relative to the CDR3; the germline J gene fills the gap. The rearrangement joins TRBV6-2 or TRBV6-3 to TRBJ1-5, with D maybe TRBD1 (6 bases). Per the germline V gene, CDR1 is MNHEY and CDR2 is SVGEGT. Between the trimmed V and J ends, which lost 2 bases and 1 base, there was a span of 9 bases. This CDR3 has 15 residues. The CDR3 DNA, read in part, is TGTGCCAGCAGTTACGGCGGACAGAGCAATCAGCCC. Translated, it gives CASSYGGQSNQP. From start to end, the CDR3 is CASSYGGQSNQPQHF.

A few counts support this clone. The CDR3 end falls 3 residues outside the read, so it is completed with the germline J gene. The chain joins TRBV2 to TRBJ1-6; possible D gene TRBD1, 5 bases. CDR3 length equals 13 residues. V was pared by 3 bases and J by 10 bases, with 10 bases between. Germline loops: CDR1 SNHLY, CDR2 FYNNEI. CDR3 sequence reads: CASSDRARSPLHF. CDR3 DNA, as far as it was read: TGTGCCAGCAGTGACAGGGCCAGGTCACCC.

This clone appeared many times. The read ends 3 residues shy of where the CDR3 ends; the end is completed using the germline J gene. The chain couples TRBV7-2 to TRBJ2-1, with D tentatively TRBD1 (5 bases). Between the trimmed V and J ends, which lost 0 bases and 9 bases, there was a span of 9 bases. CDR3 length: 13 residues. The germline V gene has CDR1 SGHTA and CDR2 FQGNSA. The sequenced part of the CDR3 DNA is TGTGCCAGCAGCTTAGCCAGGGTGGGTGAG. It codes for CASSLARVGE. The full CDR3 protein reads CASSLARVGEQFF.

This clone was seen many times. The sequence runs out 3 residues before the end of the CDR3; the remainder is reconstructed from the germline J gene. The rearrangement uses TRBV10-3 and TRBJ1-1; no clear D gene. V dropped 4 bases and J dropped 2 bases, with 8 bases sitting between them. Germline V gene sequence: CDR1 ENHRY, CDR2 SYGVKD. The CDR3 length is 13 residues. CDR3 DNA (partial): TGTGCCATCAGTGGGGTAGCTAACACTGAA. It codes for CAISGVANTE. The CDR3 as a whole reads CAISGVANTEAFF.

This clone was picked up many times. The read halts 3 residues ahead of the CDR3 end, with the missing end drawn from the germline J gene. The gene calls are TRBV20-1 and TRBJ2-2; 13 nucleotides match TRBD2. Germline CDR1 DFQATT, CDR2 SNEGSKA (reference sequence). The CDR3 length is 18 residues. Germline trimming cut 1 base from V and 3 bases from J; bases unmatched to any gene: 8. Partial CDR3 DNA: TGCAGTGCTAGAGTTGGGACTAGCGGGAATCGTCACACCGGGGAG. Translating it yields CSARVGTSGNRHTGE. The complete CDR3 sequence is CSARVGTSGNRHTGELFF.

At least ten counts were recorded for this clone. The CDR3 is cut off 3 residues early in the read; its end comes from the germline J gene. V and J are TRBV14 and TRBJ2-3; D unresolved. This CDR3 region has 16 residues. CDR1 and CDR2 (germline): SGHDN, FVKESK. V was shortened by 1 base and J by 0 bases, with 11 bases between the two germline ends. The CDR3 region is CASSQVGRASTDTQYF. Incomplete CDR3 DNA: TGTGCCAGCAGCCAAGTCGGTAGGGCTAGCACAGATACG. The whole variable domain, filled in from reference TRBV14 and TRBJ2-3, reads EAGVTQFPSHSVIEKGQTVTLRCDPISGHDNLYWYRRVMGKEIKFLLHFVKESKQDESGMPNNRFLAERTGGTYSTLKVQPAELEDSGVYFCASSQVGRASTDTQYFGPGTRLTVL.

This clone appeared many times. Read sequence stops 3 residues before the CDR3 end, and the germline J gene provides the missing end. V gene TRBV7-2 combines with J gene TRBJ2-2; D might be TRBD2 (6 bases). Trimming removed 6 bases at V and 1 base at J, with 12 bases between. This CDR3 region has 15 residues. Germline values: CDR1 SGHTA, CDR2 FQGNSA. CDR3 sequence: CASRPTGGNTGELFF. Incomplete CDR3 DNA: TGTGCCAGCAGACCGACCGGGGGGAACACCGGGGAG.

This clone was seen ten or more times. CDR3 bases read: TGCGCCAGCAGCTTAGCGGGGGCGGAAACTGAA. It specifies CASSLAGAETE. The full-length CDR3 reads as CASSLAGAETEAFF. V and J are TRBV5-1 and TRBJ1-1, with a weak D call TRBD1 (6 bases). Read data end 3 residues before the CDR3 end; the end is taken from the germline J gene. V was cut by 2 bases and J by 5 bases, with 13 bases left in between. CDR3 size: 14 residues. CDR1 is SGHRS, CDR2 YFSETQ, per germline.

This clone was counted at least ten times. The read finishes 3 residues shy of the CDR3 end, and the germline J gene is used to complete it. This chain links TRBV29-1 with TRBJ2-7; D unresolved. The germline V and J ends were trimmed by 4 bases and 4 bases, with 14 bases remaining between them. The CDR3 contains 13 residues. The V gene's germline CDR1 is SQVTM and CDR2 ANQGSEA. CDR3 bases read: TGCAGCGTTGGAGGTTCCCTTTTGTACGAG. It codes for CSVGGSLLYE. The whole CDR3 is CSVGGSLLYEQYF.

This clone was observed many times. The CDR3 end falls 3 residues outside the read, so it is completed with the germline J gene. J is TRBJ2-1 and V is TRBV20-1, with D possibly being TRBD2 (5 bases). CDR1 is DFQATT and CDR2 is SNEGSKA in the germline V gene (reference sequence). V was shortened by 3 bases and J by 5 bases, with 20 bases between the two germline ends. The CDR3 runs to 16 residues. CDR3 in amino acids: CSASARGQPPNNEQFF. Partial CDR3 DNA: TGCAGTGCTAGCGCCCGCGGGCAGCCACCGAACAATGAG.

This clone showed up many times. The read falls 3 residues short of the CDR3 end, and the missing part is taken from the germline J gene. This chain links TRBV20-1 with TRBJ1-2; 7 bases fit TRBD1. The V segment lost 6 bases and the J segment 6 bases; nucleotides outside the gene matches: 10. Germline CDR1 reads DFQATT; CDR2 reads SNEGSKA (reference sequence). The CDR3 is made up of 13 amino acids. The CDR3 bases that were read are TGCAGTGCCGGAGGGGACAGCTATGATGGC. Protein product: CSAGGDSYDG. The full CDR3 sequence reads CSAGGDSYDGYTF.

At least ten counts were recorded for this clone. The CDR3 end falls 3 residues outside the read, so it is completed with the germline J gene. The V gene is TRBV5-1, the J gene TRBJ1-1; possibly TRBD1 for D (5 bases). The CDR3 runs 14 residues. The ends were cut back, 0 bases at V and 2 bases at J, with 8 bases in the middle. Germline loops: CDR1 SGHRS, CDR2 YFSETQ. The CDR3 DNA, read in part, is TGCGCCAGCAGCTTGGACGGGGGAAACACTGAA. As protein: CASSLDGGNTE. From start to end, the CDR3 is CASSLDGGNTEAFF.

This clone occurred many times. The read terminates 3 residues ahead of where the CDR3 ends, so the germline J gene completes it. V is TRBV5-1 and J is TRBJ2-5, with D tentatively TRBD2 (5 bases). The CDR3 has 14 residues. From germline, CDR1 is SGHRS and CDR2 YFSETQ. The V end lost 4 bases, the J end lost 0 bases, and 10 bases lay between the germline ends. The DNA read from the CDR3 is TGCGCCAGCAGCCCCGGGGAGTACCAAGAGACC. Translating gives CASSPGEYQET. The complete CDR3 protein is CASSPGEYQETQYF.

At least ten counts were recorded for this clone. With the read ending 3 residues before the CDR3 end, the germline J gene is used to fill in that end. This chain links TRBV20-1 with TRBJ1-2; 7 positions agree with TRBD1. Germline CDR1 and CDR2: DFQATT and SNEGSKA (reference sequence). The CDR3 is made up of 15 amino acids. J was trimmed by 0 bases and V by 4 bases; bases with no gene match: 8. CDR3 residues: CSATVRQGPNYGYTF. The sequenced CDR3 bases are TGCAGTGCTACAGTTCGACAGGGTCCTAACTATGGC.

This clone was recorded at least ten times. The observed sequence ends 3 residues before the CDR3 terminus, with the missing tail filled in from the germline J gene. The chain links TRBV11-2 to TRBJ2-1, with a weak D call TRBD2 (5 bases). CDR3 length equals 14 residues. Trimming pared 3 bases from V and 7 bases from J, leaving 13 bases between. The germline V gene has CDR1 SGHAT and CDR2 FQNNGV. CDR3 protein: CASSLMRGWNEQFF. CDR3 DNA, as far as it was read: TGTGCCAGCAGCTTGATGAGAGGGTGGAATGAG.

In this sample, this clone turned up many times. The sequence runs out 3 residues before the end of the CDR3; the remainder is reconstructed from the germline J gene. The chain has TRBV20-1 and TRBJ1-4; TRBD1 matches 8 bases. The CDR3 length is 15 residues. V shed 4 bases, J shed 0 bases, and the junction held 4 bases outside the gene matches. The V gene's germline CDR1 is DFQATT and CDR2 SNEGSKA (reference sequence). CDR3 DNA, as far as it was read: TGCAGTGCTACGACAGGGGATGCAACTAATGAAAAA. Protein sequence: CSATTGDATNEK. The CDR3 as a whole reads CSATTGDATNEKLFF.

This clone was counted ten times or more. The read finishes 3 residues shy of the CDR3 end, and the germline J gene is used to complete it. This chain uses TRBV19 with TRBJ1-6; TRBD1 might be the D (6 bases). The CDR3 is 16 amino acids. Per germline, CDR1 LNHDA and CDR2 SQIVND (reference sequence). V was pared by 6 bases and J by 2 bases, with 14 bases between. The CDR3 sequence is CASRGQKGTYNSPLHF. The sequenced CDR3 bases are TGTGCCAGTAGAGGACAGAAAGGTACCTATAATTCACCC.

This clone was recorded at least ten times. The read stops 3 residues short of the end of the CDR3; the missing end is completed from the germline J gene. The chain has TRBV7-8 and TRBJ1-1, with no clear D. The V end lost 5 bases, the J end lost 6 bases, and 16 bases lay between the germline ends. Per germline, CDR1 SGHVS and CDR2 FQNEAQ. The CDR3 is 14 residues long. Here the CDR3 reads CASSPPSGSPEAFF. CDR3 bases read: TGTGCCAGCAGCCCTCCATCGGGTTCCCCTGAA.

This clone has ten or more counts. The CDR3 spells CSASASGDLYEQYF. CDR3 bases read: TGCAGTGCTAGTGCTAGCGGGGACCTCTACGAG. The V gene is TRBV20-1, the J gene TRBJ2-7, with TRBD2 matching over 9 bases. The read comes to an end 3 residues before the CDR3 does, leaving the germline J gene to fill in the end. The CDR3 totals 14 residues. Germline V gene sequence: CDR1 DFQATT, CDR2 SNEGSKA (reference sequence). The V gene end was trimmed by 3 bases and the J gene end by 3 bases; junction bases not matched to a gene: 6.

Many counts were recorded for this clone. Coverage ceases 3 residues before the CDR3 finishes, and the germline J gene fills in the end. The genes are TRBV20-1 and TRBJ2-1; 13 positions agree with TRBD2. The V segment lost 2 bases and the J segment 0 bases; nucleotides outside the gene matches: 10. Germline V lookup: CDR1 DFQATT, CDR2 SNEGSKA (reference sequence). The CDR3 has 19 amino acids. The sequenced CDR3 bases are TGCAGTGCTAGAATTACTAGCGGGGGGGCCCCGAGCTCCTACAATGAG. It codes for CSARITSGGAPSSYNE. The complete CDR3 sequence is CSARITSGGAPSSYNEQFF.

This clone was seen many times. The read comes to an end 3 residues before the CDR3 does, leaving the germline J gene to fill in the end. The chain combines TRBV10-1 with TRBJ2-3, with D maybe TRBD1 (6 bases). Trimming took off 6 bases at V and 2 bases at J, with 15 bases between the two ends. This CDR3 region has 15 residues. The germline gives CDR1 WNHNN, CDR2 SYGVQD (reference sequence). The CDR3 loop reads CASRARGIPTDTQYF. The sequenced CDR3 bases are TGCGCCAGCAGAGCAAGGGGGATCCCCACAGATACG.

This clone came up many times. The CDR3 region is CASRPNRQGASYGYTF. The CDR3 DNA, read in part, is TGTGCCAGCAGGCCAAACCGGCAGGGGGCATCTTATGGC. V usage is TRBV12-3 or TRBV12-4 and J usage is TRBJ1-2, with 8 bases aligning to TRBD1. The CDR3 end is not reached by the read, which stops 3 residues before it; the germline J gene fills it in. CDR3 length equals 16 residues. With V trimmed by 6 bases and J by 5 bases, 14 bases remained unmatched.

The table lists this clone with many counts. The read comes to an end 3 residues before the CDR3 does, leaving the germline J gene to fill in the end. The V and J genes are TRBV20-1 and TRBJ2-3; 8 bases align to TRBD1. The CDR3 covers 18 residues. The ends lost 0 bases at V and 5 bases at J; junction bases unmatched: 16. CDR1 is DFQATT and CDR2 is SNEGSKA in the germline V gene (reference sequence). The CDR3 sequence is CSARDRPIDRGWLDTQYF. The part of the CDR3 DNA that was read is TGCAGTGCTAGAGATCGGCCAATAGACAGGGGTTGGTTAGATACG.

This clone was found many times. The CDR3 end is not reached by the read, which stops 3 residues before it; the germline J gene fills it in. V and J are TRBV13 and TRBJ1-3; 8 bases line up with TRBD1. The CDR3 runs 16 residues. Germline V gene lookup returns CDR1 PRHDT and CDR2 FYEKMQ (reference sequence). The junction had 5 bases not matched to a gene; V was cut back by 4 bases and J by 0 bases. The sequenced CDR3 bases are TGTGCCAGCAGCTCAGGGACAGGTTCCTCTGGAAACACC. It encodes CASSSGTGSSGNT. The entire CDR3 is CASSSGTGSSGNTIYF.

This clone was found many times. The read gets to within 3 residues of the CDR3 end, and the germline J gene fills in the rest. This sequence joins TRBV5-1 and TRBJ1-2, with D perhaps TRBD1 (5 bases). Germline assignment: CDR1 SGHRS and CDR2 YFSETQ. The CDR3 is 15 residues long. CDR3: CASSLDRRGRVGYTF. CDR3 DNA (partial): TGCGCCAGCAGCTTGGACAGGCGGGGTAGGGTGGGC.